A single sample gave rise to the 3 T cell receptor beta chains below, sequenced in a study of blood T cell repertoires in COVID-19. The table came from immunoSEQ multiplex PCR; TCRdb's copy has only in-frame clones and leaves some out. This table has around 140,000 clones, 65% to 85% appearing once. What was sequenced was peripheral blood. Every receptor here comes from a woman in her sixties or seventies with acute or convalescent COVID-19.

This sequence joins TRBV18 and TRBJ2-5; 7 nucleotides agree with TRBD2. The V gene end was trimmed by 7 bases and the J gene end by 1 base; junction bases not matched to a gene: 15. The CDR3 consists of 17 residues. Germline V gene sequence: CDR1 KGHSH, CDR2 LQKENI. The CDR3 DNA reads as TGTGCCAGCTTCTCGAAAGCGGGACGCACCTCCCAAGAGACCCAGTACTTC. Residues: CASFSKAGRTSQETQYF.

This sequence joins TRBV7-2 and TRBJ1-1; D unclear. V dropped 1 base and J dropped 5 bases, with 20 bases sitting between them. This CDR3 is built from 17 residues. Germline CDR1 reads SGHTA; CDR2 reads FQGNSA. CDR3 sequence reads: CASSLVSGSAPRTEAFF. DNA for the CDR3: TGTGCCAGCAGCTTAGTATCGGGTTCCGCCCCGAGGACTGAAGCTTTCTTT.

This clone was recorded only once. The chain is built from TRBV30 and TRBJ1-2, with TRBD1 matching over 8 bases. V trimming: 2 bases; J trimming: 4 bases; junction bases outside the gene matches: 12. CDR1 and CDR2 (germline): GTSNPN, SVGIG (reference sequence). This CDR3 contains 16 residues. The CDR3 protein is CAWSHLALGQGYGYTF. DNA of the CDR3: TGTGCCTGGAGTCATCTAGCCCTCGGACAGGGCTATGGCTACACCTTC.